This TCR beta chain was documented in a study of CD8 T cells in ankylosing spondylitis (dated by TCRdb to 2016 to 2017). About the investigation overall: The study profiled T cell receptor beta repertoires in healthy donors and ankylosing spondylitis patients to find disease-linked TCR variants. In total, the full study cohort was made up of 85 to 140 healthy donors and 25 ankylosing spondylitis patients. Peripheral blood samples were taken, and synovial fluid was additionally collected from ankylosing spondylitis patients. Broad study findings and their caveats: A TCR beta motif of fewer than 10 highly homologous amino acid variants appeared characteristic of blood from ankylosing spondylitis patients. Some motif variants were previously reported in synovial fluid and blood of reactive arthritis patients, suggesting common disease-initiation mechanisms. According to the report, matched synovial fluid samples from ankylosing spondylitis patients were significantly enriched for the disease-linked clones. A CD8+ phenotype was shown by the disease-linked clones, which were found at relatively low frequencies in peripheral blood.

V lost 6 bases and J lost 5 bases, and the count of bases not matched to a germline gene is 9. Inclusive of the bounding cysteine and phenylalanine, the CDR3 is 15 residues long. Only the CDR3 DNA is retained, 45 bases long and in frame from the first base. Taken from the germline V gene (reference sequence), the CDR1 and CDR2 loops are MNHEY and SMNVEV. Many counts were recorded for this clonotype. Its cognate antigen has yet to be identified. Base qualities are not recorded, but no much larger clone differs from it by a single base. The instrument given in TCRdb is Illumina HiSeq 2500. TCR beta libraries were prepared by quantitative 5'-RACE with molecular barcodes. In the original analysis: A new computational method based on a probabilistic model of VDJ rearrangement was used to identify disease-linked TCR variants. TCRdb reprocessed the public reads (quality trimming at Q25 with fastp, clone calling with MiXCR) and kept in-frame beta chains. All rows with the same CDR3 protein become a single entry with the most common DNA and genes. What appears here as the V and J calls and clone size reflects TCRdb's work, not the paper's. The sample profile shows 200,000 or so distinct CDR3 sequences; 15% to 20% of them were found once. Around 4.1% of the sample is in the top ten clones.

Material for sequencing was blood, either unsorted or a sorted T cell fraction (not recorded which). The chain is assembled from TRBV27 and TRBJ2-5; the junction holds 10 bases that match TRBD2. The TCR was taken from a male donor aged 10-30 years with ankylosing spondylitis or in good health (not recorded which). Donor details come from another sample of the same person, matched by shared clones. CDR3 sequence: CASRQLAGAGETQYF. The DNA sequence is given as TGTGCCAGCAGGCAGCTAGCGGGAGCTGGGGAGACCCAGTACTTC.